The 5 T cell receptor beta chains below were found in one sample sequenced in a study of metastatic and nonmetastatic thyroid tumors. MiXCR was used by TCRdb to re-call the PCR reads. This repertoire shows about 59,000 clones, roughly 29% found once; its top ten account for 15% to 20%. Thyroid surgery had not been preceded by any treatment in any patient. Sequencing was performed on blood. The receptors derive from a female donor with papillary thyroid cancer or a benign thyroid nodule (not recorded which). Some clones in this sample may be carry-over from other donors' samples.

Ten or more counts support this clone. This chain links TRBV30 with TRBJ1-4; no reliable D call. V was shortened by 0 bases and J by 0 bases, with 5 bases between the two germline ends. There are 14 residues in the CDR3. The germline V gene has CDR1 GTSNPN and CDR2 SVGIG (reference sequence). The CDR3 DNA sequence: TGTGCCTGGAGTGTCCCAGCAACTAATGAAAAACTGTTTTTT. It encodes CAWSVPATNEKLFF. The whole variable domain, remainder taken from reference TRBV30 and TRBJ1-4, is SQTIHQWPATLVQPVGSPLSLECTVEGTSNPNLYWYRQAAGRGLQLLFYSVGIGQISSEVPQNLSASRPQDRQFILSSKKLLLSDSGFYLCAWSVPATNEKLFFGSGTQLSVL.

The chain has TRBV9 and TRBJ1-2, with 8 bases lining up with TRBD1. Losses at the gene ends were 4 bases for V and 4 bases for J; bases not matched to a gene: 12. CDR3 length: 16 amino acids. Germline CDR1 and CDR2: SGDLS and YYNGEE. In nucleotides, the CDR3 is TGTGCCAGCAGCCCCCGGACAGGGAAGAGGACCTATGGCTACACCTTC. This translates into CASSPRTGKRTYGYTF.

This clone was counted a few times. The chain combines TRBV6-1 with TRBJ1-1; D perhaps matches TRBD1 (6 bases). The CDR3 is made up of 15 amino acids. V lost 6 bases to trimming and J lost 2 bases, with 16 bases between them. Germline V gene data show CDR1 as MNHNS and CDR2 as SASEGT. The CDR3 region is CASSSPGGANTEAFF. DNA for the CDR3: TGTGCCAGCAGCAGCCCCGGGGGGGCAAACACTGAAGCTTTCTTT.

This sequence joins TRBV5-1 and TRBJ2-3, with D tentatively TRBD2 (5 bases). Germline V lookup: CDR1 SGHRS, CDR2 YFSETQ. Trimming took off 0 bases at V and 6 bases at J, with 14 bases between the two ends. The CDR3 has 15 amino acids. In nucleotides, the CDR3 is TGCGCCAGCAGCTTGGATAGCCCGGGATTGGATACGCAGTATTTT. Translating it yields CASSLDSPGLDTQYF.

This clone qualifies as medium-sized. This chain uses TRBV19 with TRBJ1-5, with 8 bases that match TRBD1. This CDR3 has 15 residues. Looked up from germline, CDR1 is LNHDA and CDR2 is SQIVND (reference sequence). The trim removed 2 bases at V and 5 bases at J, leaving 5 bases unmatched. DNA of the CDR3: TGTGCCAGTAGTATAAGGACAGGGTCGGATCAGCCCCAGCATTTT. Its protein is CASSIRTGSDQPQHF.